These 4 T cell receptor beta chains were sequenced from one sample in a study of identical twins. MiXCR, run by TCRdb on the 5' RACE reads, gives a single entry per CDR3 protein. The sample comprises about 530,000 distinct CDR3 sequences, 20% to 25% of which are singletons, and approximately 0.5% rests with the top ten. The data were also submitted as part of a second study, on yellow fever vaccine responses in identical twins.

The sequencing sample was made of CD4+ T cells sorted from blood. These receptors came from a woman under 30 in good health.

This clonotype has a handful of counts. This chain uses TRBV12-3 or TRBV12-4 with TRBJ2-4; D unresolved. With 4 bases removed from V and 9 bases from J, the gap between germline ends came to 10 bases. The CDR3 runs 12 residues. The CDR3 bases are TGTGCCAGCAGTTCAAAGAGTGGCATTCAGTACTTC. Protein product: CASSSKSGIQYF.

Here the CDR3 DNA reads TGTGCCAGCAGTTTACAGGGAAGGACAGATACGCAGTATTTT. The encoded protein is CASSLQGRTDTQYF. The V and J genes are TRBV28 and TRBJ2-3, with D possibly matching TRBD1 (5 bases). The CDR3 extends over 14 amino acids. The germline V gene has CDR1 MDHEN and CDR2 SYDVKM. The germline V and J ends were trimmed by 2 bases and 3 bases, with 9 bases remaining between them.

This clonotype was counted between two and nine times. J is TRBJ1-1 and V is TRBV20-1; D ambiguous. The germline CDR1 and CDR2 sequences are DFQATT and SNEGSKA (reference sequence). This CDR3 has 14 residues. Trimming removed 0 bases at V and 2 bases at J, with 10 bases between. The DNA of the CDR3 is TGCAGTGCTAGAGATCCGAGAGCCAACACTGAAGCTTTCTTT. It yields the protein CSARDPRANTEAFF.

This chain connects TRBV28 to TRBJ2-3, with 11 bases lining up with TRBD2. This CDR3 is 17 amino acids long. The germline CDR1 and CDR2 sequences are MDHEN and SYDVKM. V lost 3 bases and J lost 2; bases outside the gene matches: 7. CDR3 coding DNA: TGTGCCAGCAGTTTCAGGGGACTAGCGGAAAACACAGATACGCAGTATTTT. Translating it yields CASSFRGLAENTDTQYF.